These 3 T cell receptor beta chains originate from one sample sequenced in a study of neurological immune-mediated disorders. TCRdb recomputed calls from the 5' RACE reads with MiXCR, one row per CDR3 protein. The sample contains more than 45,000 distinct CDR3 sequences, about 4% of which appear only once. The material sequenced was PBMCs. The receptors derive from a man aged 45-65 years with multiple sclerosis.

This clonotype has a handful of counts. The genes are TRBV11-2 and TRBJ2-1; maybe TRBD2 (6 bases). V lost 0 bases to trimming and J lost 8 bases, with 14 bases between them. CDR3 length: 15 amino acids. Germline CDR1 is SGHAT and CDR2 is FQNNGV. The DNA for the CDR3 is TGTGCCAGCAGCTTAGATCAGGGTAGCGGTCATGAGCAGTTCTTC. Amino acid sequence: CASSLDQGSGHEQFF. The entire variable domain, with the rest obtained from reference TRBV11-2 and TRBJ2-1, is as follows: EAGVAQSPRYKIIEKRQSVAFWCNPISGHATLYWYQQILGQGPKLLIQFQNNGVVDDSQLPKDRFSAERLKGVDSTLKIQPAKLEDSAVYLCASSLDQGSGHEQFFGPGTRLTVL.

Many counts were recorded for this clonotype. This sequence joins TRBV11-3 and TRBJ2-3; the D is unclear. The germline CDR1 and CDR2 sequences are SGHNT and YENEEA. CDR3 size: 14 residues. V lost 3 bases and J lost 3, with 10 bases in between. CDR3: CASSLEMRTDTQYF. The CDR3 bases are TGTGCCAGCAGCTTGGAGATGAGAACAGATACGCAGTATTTT.

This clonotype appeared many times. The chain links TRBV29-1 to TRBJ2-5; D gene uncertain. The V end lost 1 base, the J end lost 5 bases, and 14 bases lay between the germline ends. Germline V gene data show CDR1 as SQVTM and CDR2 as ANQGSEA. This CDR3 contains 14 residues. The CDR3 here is CSVEGGVVWETQYF. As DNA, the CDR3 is TGCAGCGTTGAAGGAGGCGTGGTATGGGAGACCCAGTACTTC.